The TCR beta chain described here comes from a study of cytomegalovirus exposure and HLA in healthy donors (dated by TCRdb to about 2017). At the level of the whole study: According to an earlier analysis of a few hundred of the donors, about 170 million T cells yielded 90 million to 130 million unique TCR beta sequences and 276 Gb of sequence data. An early release that covered fewer than 750 HLA-typed donors contained approximately 300 gigabases of sequencing data and 75 million to 100 million unique TCR sequences. The genetic ancestry cluster associated with self-reported Caucasian donors included about 84% of the roughly 400 genotyped donors. The aim of the study was to test whether cataloging public T cell receptors could identify signatures of past pathogen exposure. Using immunosequencing, the study profiled T cell repertoires from approximately 700 subjects and related those repertoires to cytomegalovirus serostatus. In addition to the first cohort of 650 to 800 subjects, a separate validation cohort of some 120 different subjects was used. To predict cytomegalovirus infection status, the study brought together high-throughput TCR immunosequencing, statistical association of individual TCRs with disease status, and machine learning. To study patterns of TCR occurrence, a later analysis re-analyzed previously published TCR beta repertoires from 500 to 850 donors and added high-resolution HLA genotyping. The later analysis used no new phenotypic data to find candidate immune exposures, relying instead on TCR beta sequences and their occurrence across donors. An earlier analysis of 587 of the donors used high-throughput TCR beta sequencing to judge whether each TCR beta V gene segment behaved as functional or pseudogenic. Donor age, sex, ethnicity and CMV serostatus were compiled together with the repertoire data. A later genetic analysis took genome-wide SNP genotypes for about three fifths of the roughly 700 donors and used that subset as a discovery cohort. All discovery cohort repertoires had been generated on a single sequencing platform. Class I and class II HLA loci were covered by the typing at four-digit resolution. The number of donors typed differed by locus, with roughly 620-630 for A, B, C, DRB1 and DQB1, more than 500 for DQA1, 600 to 610 for DPA1, and under 490 for DPB1. Because of strong linkage in the cohort, five DR-DQ haplotypes were treated as single units for association and clustering. Among some 410 genotyped donors of the cohort, an average of approximately 220,000 unique TCR beta nucleotide sequences was sequenced per donor, of which approximately 19% were non-productive. General findings and caveats noted by the study authors: Compared with equally common non-associated chains, HLA-associated TCR beta chains in a later analysis were more clonally expanded and had lower generation probabilities. Linkage disequilibrium might explain the correlated functional status among segregating V segments, but an unknown experimental factor could not be excluded. Some IMGT-functional V segments, including TRBV6-2 and TRBV6-3, could not be distinguished by the 87-base-pair reads and were therefore excluded. A further reported finding was that TCR beta sequences accurately predicted the HLA-A and HLA-B alleles for most subjects in the first cohort. The study gave a list of some 150 TCR beta chains associated with cytomegalovirus. In vitro tests confirmed that a few of the cytomegalovirus-associated TCR beta chains recognize cytomegalovirus antigens. In a later analysis, several top co-occurrence clusters were reported to appear linked to parvovirus B19, influenza, CMV and Epstein-Barr virus. In both the original and validation cohorts, the classifier was reported to diagnose cytomegalovirus status with high specificity and sensitivity. Most CMV-associated TCR beta chains appeared to be HLA-restricted in a later analysis, and the HLA associations seemed to be driven largely by CMV exposure. For the cohort, immune exposure information was limited to CMV serostatus. Assigning TCR associations to individual alleles was difficult when HLA alleles, especially DR and DQ, strongly co-occurred. In a later genetic analysis, fewer N-insertions in productive TCRs were reported among donors in an Asian-associated ancestry cluster than the 666-donor mean. According to the authors, the approach could potentially be generalized to other disease states and immunological phenotypes. In this cohort, only TCR beta chains were sequenced, and detectable features were limited by the absence of alpha or paired-chain data. The sequencing pipeline was judged likely to have produced a cluster of highly shared sequence variants as a technical artifact. Broadly in line with IMGT annotations, most TCR beta V segments showed up in productive rearrangements about 87% or about 30% of the time in an earlier analysis of 450 to 750 of the donors. Because HLA typing was unavailable for some donors at each locus, only the typed subset was used in association tests. An association between a missense DCLRE1C variant and V-gene and J-gene trimming of TCR beta chains was found in a later genetic analysis and replicated in an independent cohort. In a later analysis, some 17,000 TCR beta sequences were associated with specific HLA alleles at a false discovery rate of 0.05. Most TCR sequences were seen in very few donors, while some public TCRs were found in many individuals. Because counts were too low, 15 to 20 rarely observed V segments, including chromosome 9 orphons, were excluded from the earlier analysis of 587 of the donors. A later analysis found that TCR association rates varied across HLA loci, with DRB1 alleles showing the most associated TCRs and HLA-C alleles the fewest. Roughly uniform sequencing depth across donors was assumed in presence/absence analyses, although this assumption may not hold.

V loses 1 base at its end and J loses 9 bases; junction bases beyond the gene matches: 4. The germline V gene sets CDR1 to SNHLY and CDR2 to FYNNEI. The CDR3, from cysteine to phenylalanine, totals 15 residues. The retained sequence is limited to the CDR3, 45 bases, with the frame set at the first base. The cohort comprised around 700 healthy bone marrow donors. At the time of sampling, all cohort members were nominally healthy, though unrecorded immune exposures were likely present. The donor was CMV seropositive and belonged to the group of about 290 seropositive cohort members. A peripheral blood sample was collected from each donor, and TCR beta sequencing was performed on peripheral blood mononuclear cells. Genomic DNA extraction from the blood cell samples was performed with the Qiagen DNeasy Blood Extraction Kit. Library prep was done by the immunoSEQ multiplex PCR assay. A mixture of 60 forward primers for TCR Vbeta segments and 13 reverse primers for TCR Jbeta segments was used in the multiplex PCR. The CDR3 region of rearranged TCR beta genes was amplified from genomic DNA with a multiplex PCR assay. On the Illumina HiSeq System, the amplified TCR beta libraries were sequenced as 87-base-pair reads. The original pipeline was this. In a later analysis, tens of millions of unique TCR beta chains were counted across the roughly 670 repertoires, and approximately 11 million of these chains were shared by at least two donors. Raw reads were error-corrected and collapsed into unique sequences with a nearest-neighbor algorithm that merged closely related sequences to remove PCR and sequencing errors. V, D and J gene segments were assigned by aligning CDR3 sequences to IMGT reference sequences. For a sequence to be retained, a match of at least six nucleotides was required to both a V gene segment and a J gene segment. Rearrangements were classified as productive when the CDR3 lacked stop codons and remained in frame with V and J, and all other rearrangements were classified as non-productive. CDR3 was defined by IMGT convention, running from the second conserved V-encoded cysteine to the conserved J-encoded phenylalanine. The earlier analysis of approximately 500 of the donors excluded sequences that lacked an unambiguous match to a single V gene segment. An earlier analysis of 550 to 650 of the donors classified V segments as functional when productive rearrangements were above 56.7% and as segregating when the standard deviation between donors was above 5%. A statistical classification framework was built to diagnose cytomegalovirus status from the catalog of TCR beta chain sequences. In a later analysis, TCR nucleotide sequences were compared against IMGT/GENE-DB human TR gene sequences so that V and J genes could be assigned. The TCRdist pipeline was used in a later analysis to assign CDR3 sequences and most-parsimonious VDJ recombination scenarios. A later analysis defined each TCR beta chain by its CDR3 amino acid sequence plus V-gene family, and excluded reads lacking a unique V-gene family. In a later analysis, several hundred highly shared, low-generation-probability nucleotide sequences were removed to address suspected cross-contamination and a sequencing artifact. In a later analysis, a clonal expansion index was calculated for each public chain from normalized within-repertoire ranks of inferred template counts. Generation probabilities in a later analysis came from a VDJ recombination model fitted to out-of-frame rearrangements, and those results were checked against IGoR. A later analysis scored TCR-TCR, TCR-HLA and TCR-CMV co-occurrence with hypergeometric tests, applying a repertoire-size bias correction to TCR pairs. In a later analysis, false discovery rates were estimated by permuting HLA or CMV assignments 20 times. In a later analysis, co-occurring TCRs were grouped with DBSCAN, and TCRdist sequence similarity was added when clustering was performed within HLA-allele-positive subsets. Repertoires with fewer than 30,000 or more than 120,000 public chains were left out of co-occurrence clustering, as were a handful of repertoires with anomalous nucleotide sharing. Sourced from immuneACCESS, this table was stored by TCRdb with only in-frame sequences that have V and J called. A share of the clones is absent; for the studies checked, an unresolved V gene accounts for under half, and the remainder has no known explanation. The V and J calls and clone size come from that table; D and trimming were worked out from the DNA. The sample table holds approximately 220,000 clones, of which roughly 87% were seen once. 6% of the sample is taken by the ten largest.

As concerns this clone: No antigen is known for it. There are no base qualities to consult, and no much larger clone falls within one base.

Sequenced input: PBMCs. This receptor was identified in a middle-aged man in good health and CMV-seropositive. The chain is encoded by TRBV2 joined to TRBJ2-1, and 12 junction bases match TRBD2. The CDR3 region has the sequence CASSEEASGRGEQFF. The nucleotide sequence is TGTGCCAGCAGTGAAGAGGCTAGCGGGAGGGGTGAGCAGTTCTTC.